The rows below give T cell receptor beta chains drawn from one sample of a study of T cell responses to AZD1222 COVID-19 vaccine. Here immunoSEQ multiplex PCR was the method, and the copy in TCRdb shows in-frame clones only, minus some. The table has 140,000 to 150,000 clones, more than 85% seen once. The starting material was peripheral blood, obtained after recovery from COVID-19. All receptors derive from an adult who had recovered from COVID-19. Each CDR3 is given with its conserved first and last residue. Fields, in order: D gene, clone size, J gene, V gene, CDR3 DNA, CDR3 protein. The D gene is left open where the match is weak. For some rows the clone size is stated as once, few or many, or as a class when expanded; others skip it.

D: TRBD2
size: .
J: TRBJ2-1
V: TRBV27
DNA: TGTGCCAGCAGTATACTAGCGAATAATGAGCAGTTCTTC
CDR3: CASSILANNEQFF

D: .
size: .
J: TRBJ2-1
V: TRBV7-6
DNA: TGTGCCAGCAGCTACGAGGCGGGATTAAAGATCAATGAGCAGTTCTTC
CDR3: CASSYEAGLKINEQFF

D: .
size: .
J: TRBJ2-5
V: TRBV15
DNA: TGTGCCACCAGCAGTGGATCCAGATCCCAGTTTGGAGAGACCCAGTACTTC
CDR3: CATSSGSRSQFGETQYF

D: TRBD2
size: .
J: TRBJ2-7
V: TRBV28
DNA: TGTGCCAGCAGTTACTCGACTAGCAGCTACGAGCAGTACTTC
CDR3: CASSYSTSSYEQYF

D: .
size: .
J: TRBJ1-2
V: TRBV3-1/TRBV3-2
DNA: TGTGCCAGCAGCGCGACCGGGACACCTACTAACTATGGCTACACCTTC
CDR3: CASSATGTPTNYGYTF

D: .
size: .
J: TRBJ2-5
V: TRBV5-1
DNA: TGCGCCAGCAGCCCGCTGACAGGAGGGCAAGAGACCCAGTACTTC
CDR3: CASSPLTGGQETQYF

D: TRBD2
size: .
J: TRBJ2-7
V: TRBV5-1
DNA: TGCGCCAGCAGCTCAGATAGCGGGAGTAACTACGAGCAGTACTTC
CDR3: CASSSDSGSNYEQYF

D: .
size: once
J: TRBJ2-5
V: TRBV4-1
DNA: TGCGCCAGCAGCCAAGCGGGAGCCCCCCAAGAGACCCAGTACTTC
CDR3: CASSQAGAPQETQYF

D: .
size: .
J: TRBJ1-3
V: TRBV5-1
DNA: TGCGCCAGCAGCGTGACTGGGTCTGGAAACACCATATATTTT
CDR3: CASSVTGSGNTIYF

D: TRBD2
size: .
J: TRBJ2-3
V: TRBV7-8
DNA: TGTGCCAGCAGCGCTGGGGGACTAGGCACAGATACGCAGTATTTT
CDR3: CASSAGGLGTDTQYF

D: TRBD1
size: .
J: TRBJ2-7
V: TRBV28
DNA: TGTGCCAGCAGTTTCCAGGGGGAATCCTACGAGCAGTACTTC
CDR3: CASSFQGESYEQYF

D: TRBD2
size: .
J: TRBJ2-7
V: TRBV7-2
DNA: TGTGCCAGCAGCTTAGGACTAGCGAGCCACGAGCAGTACTTC
CDR3: CASSLGLASHEQYF

D: TRBD2
size: .
J: TRBJ2-2
V: TRBV5-8
DNA: TGTGCCAGCAGCGCTCCGGGACTAGTTCCACACACCGGGGAGCTGTTTTTT
CDR3: CASSAPGLVPHTGELFF

D: .
size: .
J: TRBJ1-1
V: TRBV20-1
DNA: TGCAGTATTCGGAGCACTGAAGCTTTCTTT
CDR3: CSIRSTEAFF

D: .
size: .
J: TRBJ1-5
V: TRBV30
DNA: TGTGCCTGGAGTTATTCGCAGAGCAATCAGCCCCAGCATTTT
CDR3: CAWSYSQSNQPQHF

D: .
size: .
J: TRBJ1-1
V: TRBV7-3
DNA: TGTGCCAGCAGCTCGCTGGACAGAGGCACTGAAGCTTTCTTT
CDR3: CASSSLDRGTEAFF

D: TRBD2
size: once
J: TRBJ2-5
V: TRBV5-1
DNA: TGCGCCAGCAGCCCAGGGCTAGCGGGAGGAGAGACCCAGTACTTC
CDR3: CASSPGLAGGETQYF

D: .
size: .
J: TRBJ2-7
V: TRBV14
DNA: TGTGCCAGCAGCCAAGATCTGGATGGGTCATACGAGCAGTACTTC
CDR3: CASSQDLDGSYEQYF

D: TRBD1
size: .
J: TRBJ2-7
V: TRBV27
DNA: TGTGCCAGCAGCCCCGGCAGGGGGTCCTACGAGCAGTACTTC
CDR3: CASSPGRGSYEQYF

D: TRBD2
size: .
J: TRBJ2-7
V: TRBV7-9
DNA: TGTGCCATAGAGATAGCGGGAATGTCCTACGAGCAGTACTTC
CDR3: CAIEIAGMSYEQYF

D: .
size: .
J: TRBJ2-5
V: TRBV2
DNA: TGTGCCAGCAGCCTAGACCGGGGGCTGGGAGAGACCCAGTACTTC
CDR3: CASSLDRGLGETQYF

D: .
size: .
J: TRBJ2-2
V: TRBV28
DNA: TGTGCCAGCAGTTCCCCGACAGGCCAGGGCGGGGAGCTGTTTTTT
CDR3: CASSSPTGQGGELFF

D: .
size: .
J: TRBJ2-7
V: TRBV5-8
DNA: TGTGCCAGCAGCTTCAACAGAGACTCCTACGAGCAGTACTTC
CDR3: CASSFNRDSYEQYF

D: TRBD1
size: .
J: TRBJ1-5
V: TRBV5-1
DNA: TGCGCCAGCAGCTTCTTTAGAGACAGGGGCTATCAGCCCCAGCATTTT
CDR3: CASSFFRDRGYQPQHF

D: .
size: .
J: TRBJ1-3
V: TRBV15
DNA: TGTGCCACCAGCAGACAGGGGTTCGGAAACACCATATATTTT
CDR3: CATSRQGFGNTIYF

D: .
size: .
J: TRBJ2-1
V: TRBV7-8
DNA: TGTGCCAGCAGCTTAGAATCTAGATCCTACAATGAGCAGTTCTTC
CDR3: CASSLESRSYNEQFF

D: .
size: once
J: TRBJ1-4
V: TRBV27
DNA: TGTGCCAGCAGTTTACACCGTTTGAATGAAAAACTGTTTTTT
CDR3: CASSLHRLNEKLFF

D: .
size: .
J: TRBJ2-3
V: TRBV27
DNA: TGTGCCAGCAGTTTAGGTGACTTGTCGGTTCCAAGCACAGATACGCAGTATTTT
CDR3: CASSLGDLSVPSTDTQYF

D: .
size: .
J: TRBJ1-1
V: TRBV5-1
DNA: TGCGCCAGCAGCTTGGTGAAGAGCTCGAACACTGAAGCTTTCTTT
CDR3: CASSLVKSSNTEAFF

D: TRBD2
size: .
J: TRBJ2-7
V: TRBV4-2
DNA: TGTGCCAGCAGCCAAGGCGACGGACTAGCGGGAGGAAAATCCTACGAGCAGTACTTC
CDR3: CASSQGDGLAGGKSYEQYF

D: .
size: .
J: TRBJ2-7
V: TRBV6-2/TRBV6-3
DNA: TGTGCCAGCAGTTGGGGACTTACCTACGAGCAGTACTTC
CDR3: CASSWGLTYEQYF

D: TRBD2
size: few
J: TRBJ2-7
V: TRBV6-5
DNA: TGTGCCAGCATGGGTCTAGCGGGCGAACCGACCGAGCAGTACTTC
CDR3: CASMGLAGEPTEQYF

D: TRBD1
size: .
J: TRBJ2-3
V: TRBV29-1
DNA: TGCAGCGTTGAAGATTCTCCCGATGGACAGGTTTATGCAGATACGCAGTATTTT
CDR3: CSVEDSPDGQVYADTQYF

D: TRBD1
size: .
J: TRBJ2-2
V: TRBV6-1
DNA: TGTGCCAGCAGTGAACGGACAGGGGGGGGCACCGGGGAGCTGTTTTTT
CDR3: CASSERTGGGTGELFF

D: .
size: .
J: TRBJ2-3
V: TRBV15
DNA: TGTGCCACCGCCTATTCTTCTGCGGAGGGGGGCACAGATACGCAGTATTTT
CDR3: CATAYSSAEGGTDTQYF

D: TRBD1
size: .
J: TRBJ1-2
V: TRBV30
DNA: TGTGCCTGGAGTCTAGGTGGGACAGGGGTCCCTCGAAGCTACACCTTC
CDR3: CAWSLGGTGVPRSYTF

D: .
size: .
J: TRBJ2-7
V: TRBV9
DNA: TGTGCCAGCAGCTCATCCGCGGGAGAGCAGTACTTC
CDR3: CASSSSAGEQYF

D: .
size: .
J: TRBJ1-1
V: TRBV3-1/TRBV3-2
DNA: TGTGCCAGCAGCCAAGGGAAGGGGAACACTGAAGCTTTCTTT
CDR3: CASSQGKGNTEAFF

D: TRBD1
size: once
J: TRBJ2-7
V: TRBV25-1
DNA: TGTGCCAGCAGTGATGGGACAGTACGCGAGCAGTACTTC
CDR3: CASSDGTVREQYF

D: .
size: .
J: TRBJ1-2
V: TRBV29-1
DNA: TGCAGCGTTGGGCCGGGCTATGGCTACACCTTC
CDR3: CSVGPGYGYTF

D: TRBD1
size: .
J: TRBJ2-7
V: TRBV29-1
DNA: TGCAGCGTTTTCCCCGGGACAGGCTCCTACGAGCAGTACTTC
CDR3: CSVFPGTGSYEQYF

D: .
size: .
J: TRBJ2-7
V: TRBV10-3
DNA: TGTGCCATCAGTGGGAAGGGGGAGGAATACGAGCAGTACTTC
CDR3: CAISGKGEEYEQYF